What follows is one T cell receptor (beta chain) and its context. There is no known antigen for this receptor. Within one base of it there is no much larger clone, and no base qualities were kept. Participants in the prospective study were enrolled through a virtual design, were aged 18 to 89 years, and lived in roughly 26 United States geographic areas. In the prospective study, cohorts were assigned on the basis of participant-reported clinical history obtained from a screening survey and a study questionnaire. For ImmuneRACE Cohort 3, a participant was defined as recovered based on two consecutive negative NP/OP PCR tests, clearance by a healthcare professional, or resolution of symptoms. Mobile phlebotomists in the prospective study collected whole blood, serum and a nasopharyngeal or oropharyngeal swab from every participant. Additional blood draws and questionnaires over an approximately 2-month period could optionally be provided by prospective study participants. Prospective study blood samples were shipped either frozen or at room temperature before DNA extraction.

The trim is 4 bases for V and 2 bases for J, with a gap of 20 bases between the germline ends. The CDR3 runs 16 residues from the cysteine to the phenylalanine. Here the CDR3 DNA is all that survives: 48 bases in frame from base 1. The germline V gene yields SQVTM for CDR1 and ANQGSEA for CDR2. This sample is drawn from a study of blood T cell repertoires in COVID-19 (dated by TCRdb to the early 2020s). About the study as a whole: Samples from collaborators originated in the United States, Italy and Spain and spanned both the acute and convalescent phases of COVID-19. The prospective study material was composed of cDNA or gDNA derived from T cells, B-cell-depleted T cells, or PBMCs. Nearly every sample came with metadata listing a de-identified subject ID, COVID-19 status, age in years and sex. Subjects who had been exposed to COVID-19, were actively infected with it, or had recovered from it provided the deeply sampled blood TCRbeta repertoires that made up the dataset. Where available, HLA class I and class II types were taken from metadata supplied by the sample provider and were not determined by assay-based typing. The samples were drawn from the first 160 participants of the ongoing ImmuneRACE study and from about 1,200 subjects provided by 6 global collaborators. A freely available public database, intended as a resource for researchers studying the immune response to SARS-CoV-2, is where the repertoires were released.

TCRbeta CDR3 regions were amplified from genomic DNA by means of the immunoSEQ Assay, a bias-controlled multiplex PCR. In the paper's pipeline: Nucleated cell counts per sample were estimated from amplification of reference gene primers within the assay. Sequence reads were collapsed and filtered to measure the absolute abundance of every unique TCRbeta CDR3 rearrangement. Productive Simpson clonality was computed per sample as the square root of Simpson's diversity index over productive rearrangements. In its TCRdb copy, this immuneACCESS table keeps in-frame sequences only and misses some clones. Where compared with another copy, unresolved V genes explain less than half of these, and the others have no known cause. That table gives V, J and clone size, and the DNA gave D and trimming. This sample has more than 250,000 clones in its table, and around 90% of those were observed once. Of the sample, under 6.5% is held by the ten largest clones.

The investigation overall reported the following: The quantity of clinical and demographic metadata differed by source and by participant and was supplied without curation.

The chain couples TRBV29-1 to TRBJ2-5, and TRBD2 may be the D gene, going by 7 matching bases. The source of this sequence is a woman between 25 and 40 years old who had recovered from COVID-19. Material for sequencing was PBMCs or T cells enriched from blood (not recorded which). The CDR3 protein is CSVVRGGASGQETQYF. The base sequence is TGCAGCGTTGTACGTGGGGGGGCCTCGGGGCAAGAGACCCAGTACTTC.